These T cell receptor beta chains were read from a single sample in a study of shared clonotypes between healthy human individuals. Produced via immunoSEQ multiplex PCR; TCRdb's table is partial and in-frame only. The sample contains about 1.9 million clones, approximately 92% of which appear only once. Sequenced: naive CD8+ T cells from PBMCs. Receptors were obtained from a young man in good health. Some clones in this sample may be carry-over from other donors' samples. The CDR3 runs from the conserved cysteine through the conserved F or W. Each record gives: clone size, V gene, CDR3 protein. The size entry is marked missing in some rows and otherwise reads once, few, many or a size class.

abundance: NA; v_gene: TRBV19; CDR3aa: CASSMSASGPYNEQFF
abundance: NA; v_gene: TRBV28; CDR3aa: CASSLFWDRGHEQYF
abundance: NA; v_gene: TRBV10-3; CDR3aa: CAISEGQGADEQYF
abundance: NA; v_gene: TRBV28; CDR3aa: CASSTGQYTGELFF
abundance: few; v_gene: TRBV7-7; CDR3aa: CASRLDTGELFF
abundance: NA; v_gene: TRBV7-9; CDR3aa: CASSPPQLTEGEKLFF
abundance: NA; v_gene: TRBV5-1; CDR3aa: CASSLVPSNSYNEQFF
abundance: NA; v_gene: TRBV5-5; CDR3aa: CASSLAVRNQPQHF
abundance: NA; v_gene: TRBV14; CDR3aa: CASSQDSGGQYEQYF
abundance: NA; v_gene: TRBV9; CDR3aa: CASSVDWDTSQETQYF
abundance: NA; v_gene: TRBV7-9; CDR3aa: CASSSLSTEQYF
abundance: NA; v_gene: TRBV11-3; CDR3aa: CASSLRAQGQGGNEKLFF
abundance: NA; v_gene: TRBV11-2; CDR3aa: CASSSPTGLNEKLFF
abundance: NA; v_gene: TRBV7-9; CDR3aa: CASSLAPLLAGGVNEQYF
abundance: NA; v_gene: TRBV7-9; CDR3aa: CASSLAIEGAVPQHF